Below are 11 T cell receptor beta chains sequenced from a single sample in a study of control samples from healthy donors and cancer patients. Measured with immunoSEQ multiplex PCR; TCRdb has only the in-frame clones, and not every one. The sample has 170,000 or so clones, approximately 91% seen once. Material for sequencing was blood. All receptors come from a woman aged 40 to 55 in good health.

The V gene is TRBV4-1, the J gene TRBJ1-2, with a possible D match to TRBD1 (5 bases). From germline, CDR1 is MGHRA and CDR2 YSYEKL. Trimming took 0 bases from V and 7 from J, leaving 15 bases between them. The CDR3 sequence is 15 residues long. The CDR3: CASSQDAGFSLGYTF. DNA of the CDR3: TGCGCCAGCAGCCAAGATGCAGGGTTTTCTCTTGGCTACACCTTC.

This rearrangement joins TRBV5-4 to TRBJ2-7; 7 bases line up with TRBD2. Germline V gene data show CDR1 as SGHNT and CDR2 as YYREEE (reference sequence). The CDR3 has 15 amino acids. J lost 6 bases, V lost 4 bases, and 13 bases had no gene match. Here the CDR3 reads CASSPQRGSAGEQYF. The CDR3 region has the DNA TGTGCCAGCAGCCCACAGCGGGGATCGGCGGGCGAGCAGTACTTC. Complete variable domain (other parts from reference TRBV5-4 and TRBJ2-7): ETGVTQSPTHLIKTRGQQVTLRCSSQSGHNTVSWYQQALGQGPQFIFQYYREEENGRGNFPPRFSGLQFPNYSSELNVNALELDDSALYLCASSPQRGSAGEQYFGPGTRLTVT.

V is TRBV27 and J is TRBJ2-7; 9 bases agree with TRBD1. The CDR3 length is 14 residues. Germline V gives CDR1 MNHEY, CDR2 SMNVEV (reference sequence). Trimming took 4 bases from V and 2 from J; bases not matched to a gene: 3. CDR3 in DNA: TGTGCCAGCAGTTCGGGACAGGGTGCCTACGAGCAGTACTTC. Amino acids: CASSSGQGAYEQYF.

The chain carries TRBV15 and TRBJ1-2, with D perhaps matching TRBD1 (5 bases). The length of the CDR3 is 14 residues. CDR1 LNHNV and CDR2 YYDKDF come from the germline V gene (reference sequence). V was clipped by 1 base and J by 2 bases, with 8 bases between them. The CDR3 region is CATSRGGGNYGYTF. The CDR3 nucleotides are TGTGCCACCAGCAGAGGTGGGGGGAACTATGGCTACACCTTC.

The chain has TRBV10-3 and TRBJ2-3; unclear D gene. The CDR3 runs to 13 residues. The germline gives CDR1 ENHRY, CDR2 SYGVKD. Trimming cost V 3 bases and J 0 bases, with 4 bases left between them. The DNA of the CDR3 is TGTGCCATCAGTGAAGTCAGCACAGATACGCAGTATTTT. This encodes CAISEVSTDTQYF.

V gene TRBV5-1 combines with J gene TRBJ2-5, with TRBD1 matching over 7 bases. The trim removed 10 bases at V and 1 base at J, leaving 19 bases unmatched. The germline CDR1 and CDR2 sequences are SGHRS and YFSETQ. This CDR3 has 17 residues. CDR3 amino acids: CASSLGAAGGLQETQYF. The CDR3 DNA follows: TGCGCCTCGAGCCTAGGAGCGGCAGGGGGTCTCCAAGAGACCCAGTACTTC.

This rearrangement joins TRBV2 to TRBJ2-4, with 11 bases lining up with TRBD1. The CDR3 is made up of 14 amino acids. The germline CDR1 and CDR2 sequences are SNHLY and FYNNEI. V dropped 7 bases and J dropped 5; count of bases not matched to a gene: 4. The CDR3, as DNA: TGTGCCAGCACTCGGGGACAGGGGGAAAACATTCAGTACTTC. This encodes CASTRGQGENIQYF.

V and J are TRBV11-2 and TRBJ2-6; no clear D gene. CDR1 is SGHAT and CDR2 is FQNNGV in the germline V gene. The CDR3 has 14 residues. With 1 base removed from V and 1 base from J, the gap between germline ends came to 2 bases. CDR3 DNA: TGTGCCAGCAGCTTAGTTTCTGGGGCCAACGTCCTGACTTTC. This sequence encodes CASSLVSGANVLTF.

The chain is built from TRBV5-1 and TRBJ2-7; possible D gene TRBD1, 6 bases. The CDR3 spans 11 residues. The V and J ends lost 8 bases and 8 bases respectively, with 14 bases between them. The V gene's germline CDR1 is SGHRS and CDR2 YFSETQ. CDR3 DNA sequence: TGCGCCAGTACTTTGGGGGCGAAGCAGTACTTC. Translated: CASTLGAKQYF.

The J gene is TRBJ1-4, the V gene TRBV18, with unresolved D. The V end lost 3 bases, the J end lost 2 bases, and 16 bases lay between the germline ends. Germline loops: CDR1 KGHSH, CDR2 LQKENI. The CDR3 has 17 residues. The CDR3 protein is CASSPATAFGTNEKLFF. CDR3 DNA sequence: TGTGCCAGCTCACCCGCAACAGCTTTTGGGACTAATGAAAAACTGTTTTTT.

This clone was detected once. The chain combines TRBV6-5 with TRBJ1-2; TRBD1 might be the D (6 bases). V was cut by 2 bases and J by 8 bases, with 15 bases left in between. CDR1 is MNHEY, CDR2 SVGAGI, per germline. The CDR3 length is 14 residues. In DNA form, the CDR3 reads TGTGCCAGCAGTTACGTGGGGGGCGCGCAGGGCTACACCTTC. Its translation is CASSYVGGAQGYTF.